This T cell receptor (beta chain) is from a study of T-cell reconstitution after alpha-beta-depleted transplantation in children. This clonotype was observed a handful of times. This CDR3 is 15 amino acids long. Trimming took 3 bases from V and 4 from J; bases not matched to a gene: 6. Germline V lookup: CDR1 SEHNR, CDR2 FQNEAQ (reference sequence). The TCRbeta library was prepared with unique molecular identifiers. Via MiXCR, TCRdb re-called the PCR reads, giving one row per CDR3 protein. The table records about 340,000 distinct CDR3 sequences, 10% of them present only once. The chain is built from TRBV7-9 and TRBJ2-3; 8 nucleotides line up with TRBD2. This receptor was taken from a human donor who donated a stem cell graft to a child with acute lymphoblastic leukemia. This specimen consisted of PBMCs from the stem cell graft donor, obtained from the stem cell graft. The CDR3 reads CASSFSSGRPDTQYF. In DNA, the CDR3 is TGTGCCAGCAGCTTCTCCAGCGGGAGACCAGATACGCAGTATTTT.